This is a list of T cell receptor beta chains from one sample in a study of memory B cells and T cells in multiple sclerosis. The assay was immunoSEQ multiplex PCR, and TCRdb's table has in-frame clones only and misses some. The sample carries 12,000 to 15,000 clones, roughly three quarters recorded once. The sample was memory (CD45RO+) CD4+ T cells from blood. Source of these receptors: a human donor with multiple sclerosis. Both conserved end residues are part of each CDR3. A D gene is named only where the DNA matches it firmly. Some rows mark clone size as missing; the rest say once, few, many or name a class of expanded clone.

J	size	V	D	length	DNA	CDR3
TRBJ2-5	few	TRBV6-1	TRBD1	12	TGTGCCAGCAGTGAAGCCCACAGGGGCCAGTACTTC	CASSEAHRGQYF
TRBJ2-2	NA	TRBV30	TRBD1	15	TGTGCCTGGAGTGTACGAGGGGGCAGCACCGGGGAGCTGTTTTTT	CAWSVRGGSTGELFF
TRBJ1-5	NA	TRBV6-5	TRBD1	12	TGTGCCAGCAGTACGGGGACAGGCTTCGTGCATTTT	CASSTGTGFVHF
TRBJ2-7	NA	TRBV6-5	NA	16	TGTGCCAGCAGTTACTCGAGTCAGGTCGCTACCTACGAGCAGTACTTC	CASSYSSQVATYEQYF
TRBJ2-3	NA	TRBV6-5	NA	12	TGTGCCAGCAGCTCCAGATTCGATACGCAGTATTTT	CASSSRFDTQYF
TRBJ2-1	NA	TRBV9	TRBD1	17	TGTGCCAGCAGCGTAGGGTTGGGGACAGGGTTCTACAATGAGCAGTTCTTC	CASSVGLGTGFYNEQFF
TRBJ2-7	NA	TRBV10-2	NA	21	TGCGCCAGCAGTGAGTCGAATTCGTTGTCGAAATCAGGGTTTCGAAGCTACGAGCAGTACTTC	CASSESNSLSKSGFRSYEQYF
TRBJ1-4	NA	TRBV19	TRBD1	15	TGTGCCAGTAGGAAGCCGGGACAGGGGGACGAAAAACTGTTTTTT	CASRKPGQGDEKLFF
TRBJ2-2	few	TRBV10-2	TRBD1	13	TGCGCCAGCGGGACAGGGAACACCGGGGAGCTGTTTTTT	CASGTGNTGELFF
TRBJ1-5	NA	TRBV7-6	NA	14	TGTGCCAGCAGCTTGGAGGGAAGCAATCAGCCCCAGCATTTT	CASSLEGSNQPQHF
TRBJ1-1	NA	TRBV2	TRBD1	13	TGTGCCAGCACCGCCGACAGGGACACTGAAGCTTTCTTT	CASTADRDTEAFF
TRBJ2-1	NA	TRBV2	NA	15	TGTGCCAGCAGGGCCTCAGGAGCGCAGGGCAATGAGCAGTTCTTC	CASRASGAQGNEQFF
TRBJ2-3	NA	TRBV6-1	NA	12	TGTGCCAGCAGTGAGTATACAGATACGCAGTATTTT	CASSEYTDTQYF
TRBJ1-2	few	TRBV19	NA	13	TGTGCCAGTAGTATCTTTGTGAACTATGGCTACACCTTC	CASSIFVNYGYTF
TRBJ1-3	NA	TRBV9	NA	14	TGTGCCAGCAGCGTAGCAGGCTCTGGAAACACCATATATTTT	CASSVAGSGNTIYF
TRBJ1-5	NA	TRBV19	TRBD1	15	TGTGCCAGTACCCTGGGACAGGGATACAATCAGCCCCAGCATTTT	CASTLGQGYNQPQHF
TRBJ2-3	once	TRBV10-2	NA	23	TGCGCCAGCAGTGAGTCGAAGGAAGTAGAGTTATGGGACTCCCGTTTTTTCACCGATACGCAGTATTTT	CASSESKEVELWDSRFFTDTQYF
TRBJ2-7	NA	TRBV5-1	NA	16	TGCGCCAGCAGCTTGGAACCAGAATTAACAACCTACGAGCAGTACTTC	CASSLEPELTTYEQYF
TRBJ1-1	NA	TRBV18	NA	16	TGTGCCAGCTCACCACAAAGCGGCGGGCTGAACACTGAAGCTTTCTTT	CASSPQSGGLNTEAFF
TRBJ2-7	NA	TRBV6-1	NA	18	TGTGCCAGCAGTGAGGATCCCCTGGGGGCGGCCCAATCCTACGAGCAGTACTTC	CASSEDPLGAAQSYEQYF
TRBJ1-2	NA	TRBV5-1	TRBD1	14	TGCGCCAGCAGCTCGGACAGGGTGGCCTATGGCTACACCTTC	CASSSDRVAYGYTF
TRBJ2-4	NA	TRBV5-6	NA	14	TGTGCCAGCAGCTTAGGGCGGGGCAAAAACATTCAGTACTTC	CASSLGRGKNIQYF
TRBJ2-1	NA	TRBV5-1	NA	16	TGCGCCAGCTACCAGTGGCCGCACGACTCCTACAATGAGCAGTTCTTC	CASYQWPHDSYNEQFF
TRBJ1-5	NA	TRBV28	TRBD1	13	TGTGCCAACCAAGGACAGGGAAGCCAGCCCCAGCATTTT	CANQGQGSQPQHF
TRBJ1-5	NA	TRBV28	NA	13	TGTGCCAGCAGTGGGGCAGGGGATCAGCCCCAGCATTTT	CASSGAGDQPQHF
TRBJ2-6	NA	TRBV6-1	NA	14	TGTGCCAGCAGTGAACTCTCTGGGGCCAACGTCCTGACTTTC	CASSELSGANVLTF